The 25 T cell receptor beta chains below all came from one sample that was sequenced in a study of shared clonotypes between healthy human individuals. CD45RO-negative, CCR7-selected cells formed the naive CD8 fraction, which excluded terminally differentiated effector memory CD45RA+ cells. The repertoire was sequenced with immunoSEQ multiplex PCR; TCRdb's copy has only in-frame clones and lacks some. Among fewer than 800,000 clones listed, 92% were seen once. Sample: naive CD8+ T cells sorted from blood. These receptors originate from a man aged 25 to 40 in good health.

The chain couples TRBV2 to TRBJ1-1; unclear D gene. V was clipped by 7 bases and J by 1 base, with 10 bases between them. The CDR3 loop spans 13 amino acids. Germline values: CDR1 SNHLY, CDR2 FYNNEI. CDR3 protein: CASKGGGNTEAFF. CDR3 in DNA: TGTGCCAGCAAGGGAGGAGGGAACACTGAAGCTTTCTTT.

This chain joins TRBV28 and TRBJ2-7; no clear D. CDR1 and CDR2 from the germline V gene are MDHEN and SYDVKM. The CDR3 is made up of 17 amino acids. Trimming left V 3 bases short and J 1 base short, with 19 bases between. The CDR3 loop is CASSFGATYRISYEQYF. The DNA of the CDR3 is TGTGCCAGCAGTTTCGGAGCCACCTACCGGATTTCCTACGAGCAGTACTTC.

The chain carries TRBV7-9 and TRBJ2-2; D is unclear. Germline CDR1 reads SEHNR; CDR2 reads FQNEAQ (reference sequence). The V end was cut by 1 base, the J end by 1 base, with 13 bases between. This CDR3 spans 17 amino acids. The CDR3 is CASSLVPGTRNTGELFF. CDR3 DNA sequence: TGTGCCAGCAGCTTAGTTCCAGGCACCCGGAACACCGGGGAGCTGTTTTTT.

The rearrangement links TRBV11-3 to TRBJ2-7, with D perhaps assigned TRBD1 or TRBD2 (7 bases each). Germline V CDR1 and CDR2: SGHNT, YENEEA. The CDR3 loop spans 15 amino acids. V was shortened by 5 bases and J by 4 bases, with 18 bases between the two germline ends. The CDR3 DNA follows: TGTGCCAGCAGCCAAAACCACAGGGGACTATACGAGCAGTACTTC. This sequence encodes CASSQNHRGLYEQYF.

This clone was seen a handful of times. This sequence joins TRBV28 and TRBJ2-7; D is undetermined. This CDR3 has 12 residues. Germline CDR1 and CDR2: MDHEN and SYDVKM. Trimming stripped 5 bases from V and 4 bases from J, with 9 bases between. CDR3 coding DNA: TGTGCCAGCAGTAACCAGGTATACGAGCAGTACTTC. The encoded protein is CASSNQVYEQYF.

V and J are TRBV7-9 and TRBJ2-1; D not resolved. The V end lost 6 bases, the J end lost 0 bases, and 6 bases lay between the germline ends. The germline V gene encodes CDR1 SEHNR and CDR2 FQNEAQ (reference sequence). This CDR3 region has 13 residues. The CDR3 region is CASSNVSYNEQFF. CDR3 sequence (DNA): TGTGCCAGCAGTAATGTCTCCTACAATGAGCAGTTCTTC.

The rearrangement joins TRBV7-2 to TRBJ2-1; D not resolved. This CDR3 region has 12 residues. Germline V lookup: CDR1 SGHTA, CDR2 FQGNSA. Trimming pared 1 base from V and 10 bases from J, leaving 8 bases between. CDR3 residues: CASSLVGREQFF. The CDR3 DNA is TGTGCCAGCAGCTTAGTAGGCAGGGAGCAGTTCTTC.

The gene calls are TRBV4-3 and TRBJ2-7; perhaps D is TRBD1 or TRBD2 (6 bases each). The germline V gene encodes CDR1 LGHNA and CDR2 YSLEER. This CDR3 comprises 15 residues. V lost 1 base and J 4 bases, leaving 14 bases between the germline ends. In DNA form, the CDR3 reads TGCGCCAGCAGCCAAGCCCCGGGGGCTAGATACGAGCAGTACTTC. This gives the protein CASSQAPGARYEQYF.

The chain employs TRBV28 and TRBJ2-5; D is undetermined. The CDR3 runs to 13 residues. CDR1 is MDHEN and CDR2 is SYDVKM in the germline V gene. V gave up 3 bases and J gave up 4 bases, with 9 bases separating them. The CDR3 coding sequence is TGTGCCAGCAGTTTTACCCTAGGAGAGACCCAGTACTTC. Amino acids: CASSFTLGETQYF.

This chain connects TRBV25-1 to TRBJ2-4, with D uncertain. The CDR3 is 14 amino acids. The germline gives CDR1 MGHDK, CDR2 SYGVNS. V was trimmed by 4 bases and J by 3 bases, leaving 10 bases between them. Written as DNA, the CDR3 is TGTGCCAGCAGTGTGGCTACGGACAAAAACATTCAGTACTTC. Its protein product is CASSVATDKNIQYF.

The CDR3 DNA reads as TGTGCCAGCACCCTCCGGGATGGAGATGAGCAGTTCTTC. It is translated as CASTLRDGDEQFF. The rearrangement links TRBV28 to TRBJ2-1; possible D gene TRBD2, 5 bases. The CDR3 has 13 amino acids. Trimming left V 7 bases short and J 8 bases short, with 15 bases between. CDR1 and CDR2 (germline): MDHEN, SYDVKM.

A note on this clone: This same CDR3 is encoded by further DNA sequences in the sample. DNA for the CDR3: TGTGCCAGCAGTTTCGGGGGTTCCACTGAAGCTTTCTTT. Its translation is CASSFGGSTEAFF. The gene calls are TRBV27 and TRBJ1-1; possible D gene TRBD1, 5 bases. This CDR3 spans 13 amino acids. V lost 3 bases, J lost 4 bases, and 9 bases lay in between. CDR1 MNHEY and CDR2 SMNVEV come from the germline V gene (reference sequence).

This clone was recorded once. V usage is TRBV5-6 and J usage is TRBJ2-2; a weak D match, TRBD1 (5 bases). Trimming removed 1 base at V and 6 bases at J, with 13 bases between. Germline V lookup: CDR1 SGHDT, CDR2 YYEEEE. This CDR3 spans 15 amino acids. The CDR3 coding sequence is TGTGCCAGCAGCTTGTATCGGGCAGGGTCCGGGGAGCTGTTTTTT. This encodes CASSLYRAGSGELFF.

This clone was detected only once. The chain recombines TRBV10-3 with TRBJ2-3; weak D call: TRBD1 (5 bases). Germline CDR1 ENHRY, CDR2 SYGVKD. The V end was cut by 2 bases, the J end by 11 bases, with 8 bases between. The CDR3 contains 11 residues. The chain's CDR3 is CAISEDREQYF. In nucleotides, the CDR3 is TGTGCCATCAGTGAGGACAGAGAGCAGTATTTT.

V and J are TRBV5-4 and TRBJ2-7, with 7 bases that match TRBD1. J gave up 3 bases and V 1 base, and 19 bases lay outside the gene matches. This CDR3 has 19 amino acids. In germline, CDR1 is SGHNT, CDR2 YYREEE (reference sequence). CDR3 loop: CASSLKAAAGGNIGYEQYF. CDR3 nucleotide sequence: TGTGCCAGCAGCTTGAAGGCGGCGGCAGGGGGAAATATAGGCTACGAGCAGTACTTC.

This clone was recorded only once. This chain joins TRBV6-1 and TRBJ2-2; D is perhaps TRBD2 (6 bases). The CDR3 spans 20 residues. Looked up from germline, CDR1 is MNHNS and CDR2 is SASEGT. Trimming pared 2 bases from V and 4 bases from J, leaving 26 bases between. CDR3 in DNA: TGTGCCAGCAGTGAAAGGTTCATGTACACGGGAGTTCGAGGCACCGGGGAGCTGTTTTTT. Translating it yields CASSERFMYTGVRGTGELFF.

The CDR3 is CASSPFQTSAYIKAGGYTF. The DNA of the CDR3 is TGTGCCAGCTCACCTTTTCAGACATCTGCATATATAAAGGCGGGGGGCTACACCTTC. The V gene is TRBV18, the J gene TRBJ1-2; the D is unclear. CDR1 is KGHSH and CDR2 is LQKENI in the germline V gene. Deletions cut 3 bases from V and 8 bases from J, with 31 bases between. CDR3 length equals 19 residues.

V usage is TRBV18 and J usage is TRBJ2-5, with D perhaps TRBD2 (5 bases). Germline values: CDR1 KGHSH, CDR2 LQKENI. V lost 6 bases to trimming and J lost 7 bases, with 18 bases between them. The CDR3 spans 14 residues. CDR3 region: CASSPEEGQRTQYF. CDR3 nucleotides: TGTGCCAGCTCCCCCGAAGAGGGCCAAAGGACCCAGTACTTC.

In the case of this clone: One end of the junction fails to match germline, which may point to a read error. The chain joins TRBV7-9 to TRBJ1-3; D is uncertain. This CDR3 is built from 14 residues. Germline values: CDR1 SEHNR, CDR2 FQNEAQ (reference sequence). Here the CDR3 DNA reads TGTGCCAGCAGCTTCCCAGAGGAGGGCCATCCTTCGGATTTT. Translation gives CASSFPEEGHPSDF.

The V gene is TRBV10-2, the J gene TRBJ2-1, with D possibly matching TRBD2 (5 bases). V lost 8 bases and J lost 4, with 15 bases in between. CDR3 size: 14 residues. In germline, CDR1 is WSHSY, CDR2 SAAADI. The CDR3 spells CASRASGEYNEQFF. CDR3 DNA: TGCGCCAGCCGCGCCAGCGGAGAATACAATGAGCAGTTCTTC.

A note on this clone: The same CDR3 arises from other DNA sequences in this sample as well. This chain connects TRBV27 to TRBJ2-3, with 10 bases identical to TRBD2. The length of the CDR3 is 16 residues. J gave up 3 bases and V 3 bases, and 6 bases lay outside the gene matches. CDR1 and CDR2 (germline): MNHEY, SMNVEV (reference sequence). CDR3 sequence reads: CASSFGTSGTTDTQYF. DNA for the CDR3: TGTGCCAGCAGTTTCGGTACTAGCGGGACGACAGATACGCAGTATTTT.

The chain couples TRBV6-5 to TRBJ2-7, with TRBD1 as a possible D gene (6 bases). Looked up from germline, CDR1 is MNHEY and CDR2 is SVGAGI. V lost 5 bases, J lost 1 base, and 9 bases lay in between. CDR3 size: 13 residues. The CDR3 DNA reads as TGTGCCAGCAGTACCAGGGGATCCTACGAGCAGTACTTC. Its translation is CASSTRGSYEQYF.

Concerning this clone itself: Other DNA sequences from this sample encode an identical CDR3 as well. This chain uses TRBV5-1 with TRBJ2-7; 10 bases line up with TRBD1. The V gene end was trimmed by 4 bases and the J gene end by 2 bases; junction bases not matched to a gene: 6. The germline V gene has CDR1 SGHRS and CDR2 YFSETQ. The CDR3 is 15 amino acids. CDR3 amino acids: CASSSTGTGAYEQYF. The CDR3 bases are TGCGCCAGCAGCAGCACCGGGACAGGGGCCTACGAGCAGTACTTC.

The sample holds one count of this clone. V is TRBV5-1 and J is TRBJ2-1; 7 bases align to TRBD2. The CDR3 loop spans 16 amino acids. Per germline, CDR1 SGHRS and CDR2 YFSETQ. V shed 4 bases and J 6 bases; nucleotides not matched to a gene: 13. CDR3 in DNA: TGCGCCAGCAGCCGTCCGCTAGCGGATAGAGGCAATGAGCAGTTCTTC. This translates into CASSRPLADRGNEQFF.

This CDR3 is CASSTLQGDGYTF. The DNA of the CDR3 is TGTGCCAGCAGTACCCTACAGGGAGATGGCTACACCTTC. The chain recombines TRBV27 with TRBJ1-2; D might be TRBD1 (6 bases). CDR1 is MNHEY, CDR2 SMNVEV, per germline (reference sequence). The V and J ends lost 5 bases and 6 bases respectively, with 13 bases between them. This CDR3 comprises 13 residues.